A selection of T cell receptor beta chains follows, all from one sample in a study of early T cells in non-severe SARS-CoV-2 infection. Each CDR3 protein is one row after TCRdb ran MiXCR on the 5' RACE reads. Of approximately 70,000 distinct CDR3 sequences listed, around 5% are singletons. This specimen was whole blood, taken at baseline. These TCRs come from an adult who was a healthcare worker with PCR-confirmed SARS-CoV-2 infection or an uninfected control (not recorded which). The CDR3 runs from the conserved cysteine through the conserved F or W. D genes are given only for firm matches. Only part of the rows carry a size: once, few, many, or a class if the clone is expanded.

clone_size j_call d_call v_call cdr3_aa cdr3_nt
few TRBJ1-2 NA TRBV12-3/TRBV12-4 CASRSDANYGYTF TGTGCCAGCAGGTCGGACGCTAACTATGGCTACACCTTC
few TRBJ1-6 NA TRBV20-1 CSASTGDNSPLHF TGCAGTGCTAGTACGGGGGATAATTCACCCCTCCACTTT
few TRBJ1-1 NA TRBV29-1 CSVREERDTEAFF TGCAGCGTCAGGGAGGAAAGGGACACTGAAGCTTTCTTT
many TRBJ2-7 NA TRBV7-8 CASSSTAGTARYEQYF TGTGCCAGCAGCTCCACCGCCGGGACGGCGCGCTACGAGCAGTACTTC
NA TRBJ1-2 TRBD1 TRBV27 CASSSPSGGDYGYTF TGTGCCAGCAGTTCCCCATCAGGGGGCGACTATGGCTACACCTTC
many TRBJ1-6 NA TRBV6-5 CASRRGENSPLHF TGTGCCAGCAGGCGCGGGGAGAATTCACCCCTCCACTTT
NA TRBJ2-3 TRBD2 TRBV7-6 CASSLSLAANTDTQYF TGTGCCAGCAGCTTGTCACTAGCGGCAAACACAGATACGCAGTATTTT
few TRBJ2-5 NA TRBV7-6 CASSLGPETQYF TGTGCCAGCAGCTTAGGTCCGGAGACCCAGTACTTC
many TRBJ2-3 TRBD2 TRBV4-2 CASSPGTSGSLPDTQYF TGTGCCAGCAGCCCCGGGACTAGCGGGAGTTTACCAGATACGCAGTATTTT
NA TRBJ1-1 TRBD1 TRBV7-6 CATTVGTGGTEAFF TGTGCCACTACCGTCGGAACAGGGGGCACTGAAGCTTTCTTT
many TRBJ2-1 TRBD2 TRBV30 CAWSVLGTTYNEQFF TGTGCCTGGAGTGTACTAGGGACTACCTACAATGAGCAGTTCTTC
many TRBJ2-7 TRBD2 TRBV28 CASSTRGGRDMSYEQYF TGTGCCAGCAGTACCCGGGGGGGGCGGGATATGTCCTACGAGCAGTACTTC
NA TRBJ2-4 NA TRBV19 CASKSSDEGPKNIQYF TGTGCCAGTAAATCGAGCGACGAGGGGCCCAAAAACATTCAGTACTTC
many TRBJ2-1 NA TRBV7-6 CASSLLSQISYNEQFF TGTGCCAGCAGCTTATTATCCCAAATCTCCTACAATGAGCAGTTCTTC
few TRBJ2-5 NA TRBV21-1 CASSKGSRGTSGRKETQYF TGTGCCAGCAGCAAAGGATCAAGAGGGACTAGCGGGAGGAAGGAGACCCAGTACTTC
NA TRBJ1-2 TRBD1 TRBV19 CASSIEGGTGYGYTF TGTGCCAGTAGTATAGAAGGAGGGACAGGCTATGGCTACACCTTC
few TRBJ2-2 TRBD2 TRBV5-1 CASSRTSGTNTGELFF TGCGCCAGCAGCCGGACTAGCGGGACGAACACCGGGGAGCTGTTTTTT
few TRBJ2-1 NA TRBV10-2 CASSPYGNEQFF TGCGCCAGCAGTCCCTACGGAAATGAGCAGTTCTTC
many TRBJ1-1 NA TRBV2 CAASNTEAFF TGTGCGGCGAGTAACACTGAAGCTTTCTTT
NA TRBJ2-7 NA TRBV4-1 CASKQSSGHEQYF TGCGCCAGCAAACAGTCCTCCGGTCACGAGCAGTACTTC
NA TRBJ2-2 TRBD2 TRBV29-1 CSVELAGFRGELFF TGCAGCGTTGAACTAGCGGGATTTCGCGGGGAGCTGTTTTTT
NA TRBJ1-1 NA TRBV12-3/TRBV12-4 CASSLAGGGEAFF TGTGCCAGCAGTTTAGCCGGGGGCGGTGAAGCTTTCTTT
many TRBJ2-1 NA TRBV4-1 CASSQVQGTYNEQFF TGCGCCAGCAGCCAAGTCCAGGGAACCTACAATGAGCAGTTCTTC
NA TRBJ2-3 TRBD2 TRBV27 CASSPLAGLSTDTQYF TGTGCCAGCAGTCCCCTAGCGGGACTCAGCACAGATACGCAGTATTTT
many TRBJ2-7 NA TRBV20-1 CSASRNSRRGEQYF TGCAGTGCTAGTCGAAATTCCCGACGGGGCGAGCAGTACTTC
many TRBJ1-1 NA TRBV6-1 CAVPGNTEAFF TGTGCGGTACCCGGGAACACTGAAGCTTTCTTT
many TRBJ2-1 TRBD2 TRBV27 CASSLWTSGRANEQFF TGTGCCAGCAGTTTATGGACTAGCGGGAGGGCCAATGAGCAGTTCTTC
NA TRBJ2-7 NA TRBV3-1 CASSQWRDYEQYF TGTGCCAGCAGCCAGTGGCGGGACTACGAGCAGTACTTC
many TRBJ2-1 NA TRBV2 CASSPGLGNEQFF TGTGCCAGCAGTCCAGGATTGGGGAATGAGCAGTTCTTC
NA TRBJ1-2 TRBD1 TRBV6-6 CASSYGQGRNYGYTF TGTGCCAGCAGTTACGGACAGGGAAGGAACTATGGCTACACCTTC
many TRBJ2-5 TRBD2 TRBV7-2 CASSLVGLAGAETQYF TGTGCCAGCAGCTTAGTAGGACTAGCGGGAGCAGAGACCCAGTACTTC
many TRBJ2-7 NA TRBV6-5 CASSYASPYEQYF TGTGCCAGCAGTTACGCCTCCCCCTACGAGCAGTACTTC
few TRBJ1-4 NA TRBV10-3 CAISESNGATNEKLFF TGTGCCATCAGTGAGTCGAACGGGGCAACTAATGAAAAACTGTTTTTT
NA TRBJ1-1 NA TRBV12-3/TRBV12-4 CASSRRQREAFF TGTGCCAGCAGTCGCAGACAGCGTGAAGCTTTCTTT
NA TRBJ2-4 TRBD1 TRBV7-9 CASSTTGGAKNIQYF TGTGCCAGCAGCACGACAGGGGGGGCCAAAAACATTCAGTACTTC
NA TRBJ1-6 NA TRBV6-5 CASSYSAGSGNSPLHF TGTGCCAGCAGTTACTCGGCCGGGTCGGGTAATTCACCCCTCCACTTT
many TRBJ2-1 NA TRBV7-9 CASSFLASYNEQFF TGTGCCAGCAGCTTTCTGGCATCCTACAATGAGCAGTTCTTC
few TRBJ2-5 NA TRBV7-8 CASSLAGPRFQETQYF TGTGCCAGCAGCTTAGCGGGGCCGCGGTTTCAAGAGACCCAGTACTTC
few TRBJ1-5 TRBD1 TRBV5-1 CASSLTGKNQPQHF TGCGCCAGCAGCCTGACAGGGAAAAATCAGCCCCAGCATTTT
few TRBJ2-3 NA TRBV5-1 CASSLSGGQTQYF TGCGCCAGCAGCTTATCTGGCGGCCAAACGCAGTATTTT
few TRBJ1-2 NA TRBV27 CASSLQGWNYGYTF TGTGCCAGCAGTTTGCAGGGGTGGAACTATGGCTACACCTTC
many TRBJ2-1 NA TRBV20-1 CSASSSGLPSSYNEQFF TGCAGTGCTAGTTCAAGCGGGCTCCCCAGCTCCTACAATGAGCAGTTCTTC
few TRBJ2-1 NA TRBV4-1 CASSQEGNYNEQFF TGCGCCAGCAGCCAAGAAGGCAACTACAATGAGCAGTTCTTC
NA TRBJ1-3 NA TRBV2 CASSFDRPSGNTIYF TGTGCCAGCAGTTTTGACAGGCCCTCTGGAAACACCATATATTTT
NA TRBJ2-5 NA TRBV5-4 CASSLVSSETQYF TGTGCCAGCAGCTTGGTTTCATCGGAGACCCAGTACTTC
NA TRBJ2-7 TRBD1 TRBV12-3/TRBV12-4 CASSLVSMDRGHEQYF TGTGCCAGCAGTTTGGTGTCAATGGACAGGGGCCACGAGCAGTACTTC
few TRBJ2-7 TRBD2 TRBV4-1 CASSLGTSGKSSYEQYF TGCGCCAGCAGCCTCGGGACTAGCGGGAAGAGCTCCTACGAGCAGTACTTC
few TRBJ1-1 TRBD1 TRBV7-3 CASSLFPGGQGTEAFF TGTGCCAGCAGCTTATTTCCAGGGGGGCAAGGCACTGAAGCTTTCTTT